The clone carrying this TCR beta chain was counted a few times. The antigen remains undetermined. This sample is part of a study of naive and memory T cell subsets. An equimolar mix of two oligonucleotides served as the beta constant-region primer for TRBC1 and TRBC2. Nested alpha and beta constant-region primers with the SP2 primer drove four PCR rounds on ligated cDNA. A 12-nucleotide UMI and the SP2 primer were added to the cDNA 3' end by oligonucleotide ligation. TCRdb fed the UMI-ligation and nested PCR reads into MiXCR, producing one record per CDR3 protein. Here the sample spans about 160,000 distinct CDR3 sequences, 22% being singletons. Study outcomes and limitations: Possibly reflecting memory cells re-expressing CD45RA, a few larger clonotypes occurred in naive repertoires, especially CD8. Clonotypes are single alpha or beta chains, not paired receptors.

This CDR3 has 12 amino acids. V lost 1 base and J 15 bases, leaving 13 bases between the germline ends. CDR1 and CDR2 (germline): LGHDT, YNNKEL (reference sequence). Cells stained for CD3, CD4, CD8, CD45RA, CD27 and viability were sorted into four CD45RA/CD27 subsets. Material: naive CD4+ T cells from blood. This clonotype was sampled from a human donor in good health. The chain carries TRBV3-1 and TRBJ2-4, with D maybe TRBD1 (5 bases). CDR3: CASSQGTLGRYF. In nucleotides, the CDR3 is TGTGCCAGCAGCCAAGGGACACTCGGCCGGTACTTC. The whole variable domain, remainder taken from reference TRBV3-1 and TRBJ2-4, is DTAVSQTPKYLVTQMGNDKSIKCEQNLGHDTMYWYKQDSKKFLKIMFSYNNKELIINETVPNRFSPKSPDKAHLNLHINSLELGDSAVYFCASSQGTLGRYFGAGTRLSVL.